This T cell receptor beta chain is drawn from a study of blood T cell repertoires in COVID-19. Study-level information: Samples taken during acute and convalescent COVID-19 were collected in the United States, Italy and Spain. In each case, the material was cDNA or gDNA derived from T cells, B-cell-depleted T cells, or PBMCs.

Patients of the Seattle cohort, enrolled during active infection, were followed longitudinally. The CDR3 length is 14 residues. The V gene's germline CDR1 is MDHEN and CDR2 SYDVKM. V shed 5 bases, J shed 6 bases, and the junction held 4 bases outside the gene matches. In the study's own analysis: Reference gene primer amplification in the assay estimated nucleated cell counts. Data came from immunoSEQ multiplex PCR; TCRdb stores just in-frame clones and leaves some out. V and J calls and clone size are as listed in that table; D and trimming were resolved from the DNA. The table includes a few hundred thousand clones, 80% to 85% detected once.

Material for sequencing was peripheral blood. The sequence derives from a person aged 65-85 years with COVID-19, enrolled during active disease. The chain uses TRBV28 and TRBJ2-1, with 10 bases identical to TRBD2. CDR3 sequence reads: CASSRVAGGNEQFF. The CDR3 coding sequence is TGTGCCAGCAGTCGGGTAGCGGGGGGCAATGAGCAGTTCTTC.